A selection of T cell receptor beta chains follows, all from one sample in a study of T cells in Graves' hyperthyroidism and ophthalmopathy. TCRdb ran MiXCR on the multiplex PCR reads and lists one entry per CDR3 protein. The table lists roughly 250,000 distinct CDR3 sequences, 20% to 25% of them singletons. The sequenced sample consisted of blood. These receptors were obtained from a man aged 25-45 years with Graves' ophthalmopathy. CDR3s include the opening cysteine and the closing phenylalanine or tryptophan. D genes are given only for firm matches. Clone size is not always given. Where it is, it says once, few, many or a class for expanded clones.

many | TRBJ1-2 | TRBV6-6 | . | TGTGCCAGCAGTTACTCCGGGGGGGAGGTTGGCTACACCTTC | CASSYSGGEVGYTF
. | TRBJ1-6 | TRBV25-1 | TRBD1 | TGTGCCAGCAGTGCCCCGGGACAGGGGAATTCACCCCTCCACTTT | CASSAPGQGNSPLHF
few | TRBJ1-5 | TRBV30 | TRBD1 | TGTGCCTGGACCGTAACAGGGGGCAATCAGCCCCAGCATTTT | CAWTVTGGNQPQHF
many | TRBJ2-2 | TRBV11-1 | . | TGTGCCAGCAGACAGGGAAGGACCGGGGAGCTGTTTTTT | CASRQGRTGELFF
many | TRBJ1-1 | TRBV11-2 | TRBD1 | TGTGCCAGCAGCGGACAGGGGCGGGGCACTGAAGCTTTCTTT | CASSGQGRGTEAFF
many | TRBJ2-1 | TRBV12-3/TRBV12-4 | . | TGTGCCAGCAGTAGGCTAGGCCGAAGCTCCTACAATGAGCAGTTCTTC | CASSRLGRSSYNEQFF
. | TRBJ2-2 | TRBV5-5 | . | TGTGCCAGCAGCTTGTCGCCAGGAGCCAACACCGGGGAGCTGTTTTTT | CASSLSPGANTGELFF
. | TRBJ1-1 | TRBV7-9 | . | TGTGCCAGCAGCCCCCGACAGGCGGTGAACACTGAAGCTTTCTTT | CASSPRQAVNTEAFF
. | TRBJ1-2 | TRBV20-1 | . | TGCAGTGCTTACCGGGACAAAAGGACCAACTATGGCTACACCTTC | CSAYRDKRTNYGYTF
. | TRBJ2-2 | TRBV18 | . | TGTGCCAGCTCACGGGACCGCGACACTGGGACGGGCGGGGAGCTGTTTTTT | CASSRDRDTGTGGELFF
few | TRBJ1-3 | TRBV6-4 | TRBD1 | TGTGCCCAGGGGGCTGACGGAAACACCATATATTTT | CAQGADGNTIYF
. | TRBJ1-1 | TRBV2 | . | TGTGCCAGCAGTGTTCGGTCGAACACTGAAGCTTTCTTT | CASSVRSNTEAFF
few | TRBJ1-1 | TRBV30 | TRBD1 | TGTGCCTGGAGTGAAACAGGGGGAAGCACTGAAGCTTTCTTT | CAWSETGGSTEAFF
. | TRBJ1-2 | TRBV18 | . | TGTGCCAGCTCAACTTCAACATATGGCTACACCTTC | CASSTSTYGYTF
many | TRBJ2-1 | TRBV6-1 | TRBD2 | TGTGCCAGCAGTGTCCTACTAGCGGGAACTTACAATGAGCAGTTCTTC | CASSVLLAGTYNEQFF
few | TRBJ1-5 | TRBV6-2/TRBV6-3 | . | TGTGCCAGCAGTTACTCTTTGGGATCGGGTAGCAATCAGCCCCAGCATTTT | CASSYSLGSGSNQPQHF
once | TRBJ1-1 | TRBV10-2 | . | TGCGCCAGCAGTGACTCGGACGGGGGGAACACTGAAGCTTTCTTT | CASSDSDGGNTEAFF
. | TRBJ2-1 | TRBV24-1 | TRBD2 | TGTGCCACCAGTGACTCCGGGACTAGCGGGATCACCTACAATGAGCAGTTCTTC | CATSDSGTSGITYNEQFF
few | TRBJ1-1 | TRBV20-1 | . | TGCAGTGCTGGAGCAGGGCCTGAAGCTTTCTTT | CSAGAGPEAFF
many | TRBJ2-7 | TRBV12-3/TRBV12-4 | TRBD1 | TGTGCCAGCAGCTACAGAGGACAGGGGGAATACGAGCAGTACTTC | CASSYRGQGEYEQYF
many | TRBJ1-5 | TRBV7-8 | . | TGTGCCAGCAGCTTAGGAGTCGCATGGACACGCTCTTACCATAGCAATCAGCCCCAGCATTTT | CASSLGVAWTRSYHSNQPQHF
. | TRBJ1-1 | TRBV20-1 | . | TGCAGTGCACCGAGGGGATTGAACACTGAAGCTTTCTTT | CSAPRGLNTEAFF
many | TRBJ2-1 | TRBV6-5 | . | TGTGCCAGCAGTTACTCGAGAGACAATGAGCAGTTCTTC | CASSYSRDNEQFF
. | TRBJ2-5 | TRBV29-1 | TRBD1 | TGCAGCGTTGAAGAGGGACAGGGAGTTGAGACCCAGTACTTC | CSVEEGQGVETQYF
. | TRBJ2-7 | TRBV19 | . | TGTGCCAGTAGTAACGTTCCCTACGAGCAGTACTTC | CASSNVPYEQYF
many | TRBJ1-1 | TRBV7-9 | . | TGTGCCAGCAGCTCGGGTGTCACTGAAGCTTTCTTT | CASSSGVTEAFF
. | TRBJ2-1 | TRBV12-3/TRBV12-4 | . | TGTGCCAGCAGCTTAAAATATGAGCAGTTCTTC | CASSLKYEQFF